The 8 T cell receptor beta chains in this list originate from one sample, sequenced in a study of post-analysis software for immune sequencing data. Study outcomes and limitations: Several TRBV segments, TRBV5-6, TRBV5-1 and TRBV20-1 among them, were found more frequent in patients than controls.

Which antigens these TCRs recognize remains unknown. Unique molecular identifiers featured in each of the TCR beta cDNA libraries. TCRdb reprocessed the PCR reads via MiXCR and lists one record per CDR3 protein. This table has about 200,000 distinct CDR3 sequences, 29% appearing once. What was sequenced was blood. These receptors all stem from a girl aged 2-17 years with multiple sclerosis.

Ten or more counts support this clonotype. The rearrangement joins TRBV7-9 to TRBJ2-5; no clear D. Per the germline V gene, CDR1 is SEHNR and CDR2 is FQNEAQ (reference sequence). V lost 5 bases, J lost 4 bases, and 11 bases lay in between. The CDR3 has 13 residues. The DNA for the CDR3 is TGTGCCAGCAGCCAGCGCCCTCGAGAGACCCAGTACTTC. It encodes CASSQRPRETQYF.

With regard to this clonotype: A read error may be the cause here, since a much bigger clone is one base away. The V and J genes are TRBV7-2 and TRBJ2-5; tentative D call: TRBD2 (6 bases). The V end lost 5 bases, the J end lost 11 bases, and 24 bases lay between the germline ends. This CDR3 has 15 amino acids. Germline V gene lookup returns CDR1 SGHTA and CDR2 FQGNSA. As DNA, the CDR3 is TGTGCCAGCAGCCCCATTAGGGAGGACTACAATGAGCAGTACTTC. Translated: CASSPIREDYNEQYF.

The rearrangement joins TRBV28 to TRBJ1-2; possibly TRBD1 for D (5 bases). Germline values: CDR1 MDHEN, CDR2 SYDVKM. The CDR3 spans 13 residues. V was shortened by 1 base and J by 7 bases, with 10 bases between the two germline ends. CDR3 sequence (DNA): TGTGCCAGCAGTTTATTGGGGGGGGTTGGCTACACCTTC. Protein sequence: CASSLLGGVGYTF.

This clonotype has a single count. With a much larger clone just one base away, this may be a read error. The V gene is TRBV4-1, the J gene TRBJ2-7, with 7 bases identical to TRBD2. Germline V gives CDR1 MGHRA, CDR2 YSYEKL. CDR3 length: 15 amino acids. The CDR3 spells CTSSQDERGPYEQYF. The CDR3 DNA is TGCACCAGCAGCCAAGACGAGCGGGGACCCTACGAGCAGTACTTC.

This clonotype was counted many times. CDR3 in DNA: TGTGCCAGCAGCCTGTCGGGGCTAAGTAATGAGCAGTTCTTC. Protein: CASSLSGLSNEQFF. The chain has TRBV9 and TRBJ2-1, with D perhaps being TRBD1 or TRBD2 (5 bases each). This CDR3 has 14 residues. The germline V gene has CDR1 SGDLS and CDR2 YYNGEE. V lost 4 bases and J 7 bases, leaving 15 bases between the germline ends.

In its sample, this clonotype was seen a few times. The V call is TRBV5-1, the J call TRBJ1-4; the D is unclear. Deletions cut 0 bases from V and 5 bases from J, with 8 bases between. CDR1 is SGHRS, CDR2 YFSETQ, per germline. The CDR3 is 14 residues long. The CDR3 spells CASSLGRGNEKLFF. In DNA form, the CDR3 reads TGCGCCAGCAGCTTGGGTCGGGGAAATGAAAAACTGTTTTTT. The complete variable domain, with remaining parts taken from reference TRBV5-1 and TRBJ1-4, reads KAGVTQTPRYLIKTRGQQVTLSCSPISGHRSVSWYQQTPGQGLQFLFEYFSETQRNKGNFPGRFSGRQFSNSRSEMNVSTLELGDSALYLCASSLGRGNEKLFFGSGTQLSVL.

This clonotype has at least ten counts. The chain is built from TRBV3-1 and TRBJ2-1, with 8 bases that match TRBD2. V was pared by 0 bases and J by 3 bases, with 4 bases of the junction left unmatched. Germline lookup yields CDR1 LGHDT and CDR2 YNNKEL (reference sequence). The CDR3 consists of 16 residues. The CDR3 sequence: CASSQDMGLVYNEQFF. As DNA, the CDR3 is TGTGCCAGCAGCCAAGATATGGGACTAGTCTACAATGAGCAGTTCTTC.

This clonotype has only a few counts. This chain joins TRBV12-3 or TRBV12-4 and TRBJ2-5, with TRBD1 as a possible D gene (6 bases). Between the trimmed V and J ends, which lost 3 bases and 9 bases, there was a span of 17 bases. CDR3 length: 14 amino acids. CDR3 protein: CASSLDSGTEAQYF. The CDR3 region has the DNA TGTGCCAGCAGTTTGGACAGTGGGACGGAGGCCCAGTACTTC.